These 13 T cell receptor beta chains share one sample of origin, sequenced in a study of technical replicates of blood from a handful of donors. The method was immunoSEQ multiplex PCR; TCRdb's version includes in-frame clones alone and lacks a portion of them. Of around 80,000 clones listed, 95% to 97% are singletons. Sequenced sample: T cells isolated from PBMCs. These receptor sequences come from a human donor in good health.

The chain uses TRBV13 and TRBJ2-1; TRBD2 agrees at 9 bases. Germline trimming cut 5 bases from V and 4 bases from J; bases unmatched to any gene: 9. The germline CDR1 and CDR2 sequences are PRHDT and FYEKMQ (reference sequence). This CDR3 spans 16 amino acids. This CDR3 is CASSPWGREGYNEQFF. CDR3 nucleotide sequence: TGTGCCAGCAGCCCGTGGGGGCGGGAGGGATACAATGAGCAGTTCTTC.

This clone was picked up one time. The chain recombines TRBV27 with TRBJ2-4; no firm D call. V was cut by 1 base and J by 0 bases, with 7 bases left in between. The germline V gene encodes CDR1 MNHEY and CDR2 SMNVEV (reference sequence). The CDR3 is 15 amino acids. CDR3: CASSLLGLAKNIQYF. CDR3 sequence (DNA): TGTGCCAGCAGTTTATTGGGCCTAGCCAAAAACATTCAGTACTTC.

V gene TRBV30 combines with J gene TRBJ1-2; a possible D gene is TRBD1 (5 bases). Germline loops: CDR1 GTSNPN, CDR2 SVGIG (reference sequence). CDR3 length equals 13 residues. Trimming pared 3 bases from V and 8 bases from J, leaving 16 bases between. The CDR3 DNA reads as TGTGCCTGGAGCGAACCGCCGGGGGGGGGCTACACCTTC. It codes for CAWSEPPGGGYTF.

The J gene is TRBJ2-1, the V gene TRBV6-5, with 7 bases aligning to TRBD2. V lost 10 bases, J lost 2 bases, and 11 bases stayed unmatched. In germline, CDR1 is MNHEY, CDR2 SVGAGI. The CDR3 runs 15 residues. CDR3 region: CATRWRAGAYNEQFF. The CDR3 DNA reads as TGTGCCACCCGATGGAGGGCGGGAGCCTACAATGAGCAGTTCTTC.

V usage is TRBV11-3 and J usage is TRBJ2-7, with D tentatively TRBD1 (5 bases). The ends were cut back, 1 base at V and 0 bases at J, with 16 bases in the middle. Germline V gene data show CDR1 as SGHNT and CDR2 as YENEEA. This CDR3 spans 17 amino acids. CDR3 loop: CASSLGPQGKGSYEQYF. CDR3 nucleotide sequence: TGTGCCAGCAGCTTAGGCCCCCAGGGAAAGGGCTCCTACGAGCAGTACTTC.

The rearrangement joins TRBV27 to TRBJ2-1; 7 nucleotides align to TRBD2. CDR3 length equals 15 residues. Germline trimming cut 3 bases from V and 6 bases from J; bases unmatched to any gene: 8. Germline CDR1 MNHEY, CDR2 SMNVEV (reference sequence). CDR3: CASSLTSLDGNEQFF. The DNA for the CDR3 is TGTGCCAGCAGTTTGACTAGCCTGGACGGCAATGAGCAGTTCTTC.

This clone was seen only a few times. The chain joins TRBV28 to TRBJ1-1, with D possibly TRBD1 on 5 matching bases. This CDR3 is built from 11 residues. From germline, CDR1 is MDHEN and CDR2 SYDVKM. Between the trimmed V and J ends, which lost 6 bases and 11 bases, there was a span of 13 bases. The CDR3 reads CASRNRWRAFF. CDR3 bases: TGTGCCAGCAGGAACAGGTGGCGGGCTTTCTTT.

The V call is TRBV5-1, the J call TRBJ2-3, with 8 bases aligning to TRBD2. V lost 1 base and J lost 4; bases outside the gene matches: 8. Looked up from germline, CDR1 is SGHRS and CDR2 is YFSETQ. CDR3 length equals 16 residues. CDR3 DNA sequence: TGCGCCAGCAGCTTGAACAAGCGGGAGTTGCCAGATACGCAGTATTTT. As protein: CASSLNKRELPDTQYF.

This CDR3 is CASSLGVLGTVTYEQYF. For the CDR3, the DNA is TGCGCCAGCAGCTTGGGGGTACTTGGGACTGTTACCTACGAGCAGTACTTC. The V call is TRBV5-1, the J call TRBJ2-7; D possibly corresponds to TRBD2 (6 bases). Germline V gene data show CDR1 as SGHRS and CDR2 as YFSETQ. V shed 0 bases and J shed 2 bases, with 18 bases lying between them. The CDR3 runs 17 residues.

In this sample, this clone turned up once. The CDR3 end shows no conserved phenylalanine or tryptophan, and so a read error is likely. No DNA is shown, since the ends of the CDR3 on it are uncertain; the CDR3 is the one TCRdb lists. V gene TRBV28 combines with J gene TRBJ2-7; the D call TRBD2 from the table was never checked on the DNA. From germline, CDR1 is MDHEN and CDR2 SYDVKM. Ends included, the CDR3 has 12 residues. This chain's CDR3 is CASSSNLRAIDL.

This clone showed up just once. The chain couples TRBV5-1 to TRBJ2-7, with 10 bases matching TRBD2. V lost 3 bases, J lost 5 bases, and 5 bases stayed unmatched. Germline CDR1 is SGHRS and CDR2 is YFSETQ. CDR3 size: 14 residues. The CDR3 bases are TGCGCCAGCAGCTCGGGACTAGCGTACGACGAGCAGTACTTC. Its translation: CASSSGLAYDEQYF.

This clone was seen a single time. The rearrangement links TRBV30 to TRBJ1-3; D gene uncertain. The CDR3 sequence is 14 residues long. Germline V gene sequence: CDR1 GTSNPN, CDR2 SVGIG (reference sequence). V lost 1 base to trimming and J lost 0 bases, with 7 bases between them. CDR3 nucleotide sequence: TGTGCCTGGAGTGGACACAGCTCTGGAAACACCATATATTTT. It encodes CAWSGHSSGNTIYF.

This chain connects TRBV5-1 to TRBJ2-5; no reliable D call. V gave up 7 bases and J gave up 2 bases, with 9 bases separating them. Germline V lookup: CDR1 SGHRS, CDR2 YFSETQ. The length of the CDR3 is 12 residues. The CDR3 protein is CASYSQQETQYF. Here the CDR3 DNA reads TGCGCCAGCTACAGCCAGCAAGAGACCCAGTACTTC.